Listed below are T cell receptor beta chains from one sample, sequenced in a study of cytomegalovirus exposure and HLA in healthy donors. TCRdb's copy holds only in-frame clones and misses some; the assay was immunoSEQ multiplex PCR. The sample has some 240,000 clones; roughly 86% are singletons. The sequenced material came from PBMCs. The receptors come from a woman aged 25 to 45 in good health and CMV-seropositive. The CDR3 runs from the conserved cysteine through the conserved F or W. D genes are given only for firm matches. Expanded clones are given a class, and other clones once, few, many or no size at all.

abundance	len	d_gene	v_gene	j_gene	CDR3nt	CDR3aa
NA	15	TRBD1	TRBV6-1	TRBJ1-5	TGTGCCAGCAGTGAAAACAGGGGGGTCAATCAGCCCCAGCATTTT	CASSENRGVNQPQHF
NA	12	NA	TRBV5-1	TRBJ2-5	TGCGCCAGCAGCCGGGAGTTAGAGACCCAGTACTTC	CASSRELETQYF
NA	16	TRBD1	TRBV27	TRBJ1-4	TGTGCCAGCAGTTCCAGGCCCGGACAGGTTAGGGAAAAACTGTTTTTT	CASSSRPGQVREKLFF
NA	15	TRBD2	TRBV30	TRBJ2-5	TGTGCCTGGAAGCTGGGGACTAGCGACCAAGAGACCCAGTACTTC	CAWKLGTSDQETQYF
NA	13	TRBD1	TRBV5-1	TRBJ2-2	TGCGCCAGTAAGGGACAGGACACCGGGGAGCTGTTTTTT	CASKGQDTGELFF
NA	14	NA	TRBV6-5	TRBJ2-3	TGTGCCAGCAGTTACGTCGAGGACACAGATACGCAGTATTTT	CASSYVEDTDTQYF
NA	14	NA	TRBV6-6	TRBJ1-5	TGTGCCAGCAGTTATGGACAGAGCAATCAGCCCCAGCATTTT	CASSYGQSNQPQHF
NA	13	TRBD1	TRBV11-3	TRBJ1-2	TGTGCCAGCAGCGAGGACAGGTCCTATGGCTACACCTTC	CASSEDRSYGYTF
NA	15	TRBD2	TRBV6-1	TRBJ2-7	TGTGCCAGCAGTGCAACTAGCGGGTTCTCCTACGAGCAGTACTTC	CASSATSGFSYEQYF
NA	15	NA	TRBV15	TRBJ2-7	TGTGCCACCAGCAGTGATGGACTGCGAGTCTACGAGCAGTACTTC	CATSSDGLRVYEQYF
NA	15	NA	TRBV6-5	TRBJ2-3	TGTGCCAGCAGTTTACGGGATCCACGCACAGATACGCAGTATTTT	CASSLRDPRTDTQYF
NA	15	TRBD1	TRBV27	TRBJ1-2	TGTGCCAGCAGTTTGTACAGGGGGCTTAACTATGGCTACACCTTC	CASSLYRGLNYGYTF
NA	13	NA	TRBV5-1	TRBJ2-2	TGCGCCAGCAGGACAGACCTCTCGGGGGAGCTGTTTTTT	CASRTDLSGELFF
once	16	TRBD2	TRBV19	TRBJ2-7	TGTGCCAGTAGTGACAAGGCGGACGACCGGGGGGGAGAGCAGTACTTC	CASSDKADDRGGEQYF
NA	12	NA	TRBV29-1	TRBJ1-1	TGCAGCGTTGAAGAGGCGAACACTGAAGCTTTCTTT	CSVEEANTEAFF
NA	14	TRBD2	TRBV15	TRBJ2-1	TGTGCCACCAGCAGAGGCGCGGGAGGCTATGAGCAGTTCTTC	CATSRGAGGYEQFF
NA	17	TRBD2	TRBV5-1	TRBJ2-1	TGCGCCAGCAGCCGCGGACTAGCGGGATCTTACTACAATGAGCAGTTCTTC	CASSRGLAGSYYNEQFF
NA	15	NA	TRBV5-1	TRBJ2-6	TGCGCCAGCAGCTTGACCTTGAGTGGGGCCAACGTCCTGACTTTC	CASSLTLSGANVLTF
NA	14	TRBD2	TRBV2	TRBJ2-2	TGTGCCAGCAGTGGACGGCGGGAGGTCCGGGAGCTGTTTTTT	CASSGRREVRELFF
NA	14	TRBD1	TRBV5-1	TRBJ2-2	TGCGCCAGCAAGGGGTCAGGGGGCACCGGGGAGCTGTTTTTT	CASKGSGGTGELFF
NA	14	NA	TRBV27	TRBJ2-7	TGTGCCAGCAGTTTATCGAGGGGGACCTACGAGCAGTACTTC	CASSLSRGTYEQYF
NA	16	NA	TRBV6-4	TRBJ2-2	TGTGCCAGCAGTGAGTGGGACTCTACGAACACCGGGGAGCTGTTTTTT	CASSEWDSTNTGELFF
NA	13	NA	TRBV7-3	TRBJ2-2	TGTGCCAGCAGCTTTAGCATCGCCGGGGAGCTGTTTTTT	CASSFSIAGELFF